This TCR beta chain comes out of a study of identical twins. The sample holds many counts of this clonotype. This CDR3 is 15 amino acids long. V gave up 3 bases and J gave up 0 bases, with 9 bases separating them. One entry per CDR3 protein, called by TCRdb with MiXCR from the 5' RACE reads. Seen here are hundreds of thousands of distinct CDR3 sequences, around a sixth observed once, and the top ten hold about 12%. These records were also assigned to another study, of T cells expressing NK-cell markers.

J is TRBJ1-5 and V is TRBV12-3 or TRBV12-4; D perhaps matches TRBD1 (5 bases). Input material: PBMCs. The TCR was taken from a woman under 30 in good health. The CDR3 DNA is TGTGCCAGCAGTTTGGAGGGGTATAGCAATCAGCCCCAGCATTTT. The encoded protein is CASSLEGYSNQPQHF.